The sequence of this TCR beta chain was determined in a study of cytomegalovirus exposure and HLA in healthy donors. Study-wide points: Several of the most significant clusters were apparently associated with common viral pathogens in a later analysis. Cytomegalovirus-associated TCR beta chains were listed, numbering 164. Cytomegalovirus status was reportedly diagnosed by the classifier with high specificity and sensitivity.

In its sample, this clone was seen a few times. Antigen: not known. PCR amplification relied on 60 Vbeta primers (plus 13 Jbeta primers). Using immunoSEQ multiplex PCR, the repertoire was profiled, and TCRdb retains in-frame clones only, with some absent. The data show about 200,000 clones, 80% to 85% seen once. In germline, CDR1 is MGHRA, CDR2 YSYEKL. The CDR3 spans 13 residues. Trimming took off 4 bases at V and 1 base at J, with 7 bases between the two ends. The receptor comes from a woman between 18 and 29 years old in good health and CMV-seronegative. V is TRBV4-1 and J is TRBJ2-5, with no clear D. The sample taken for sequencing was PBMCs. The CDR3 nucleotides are TGCGCCAGCAGCCCCTACTTCCAAGAGACCCAGTACTTC. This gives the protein CASSPYFQETQYF.